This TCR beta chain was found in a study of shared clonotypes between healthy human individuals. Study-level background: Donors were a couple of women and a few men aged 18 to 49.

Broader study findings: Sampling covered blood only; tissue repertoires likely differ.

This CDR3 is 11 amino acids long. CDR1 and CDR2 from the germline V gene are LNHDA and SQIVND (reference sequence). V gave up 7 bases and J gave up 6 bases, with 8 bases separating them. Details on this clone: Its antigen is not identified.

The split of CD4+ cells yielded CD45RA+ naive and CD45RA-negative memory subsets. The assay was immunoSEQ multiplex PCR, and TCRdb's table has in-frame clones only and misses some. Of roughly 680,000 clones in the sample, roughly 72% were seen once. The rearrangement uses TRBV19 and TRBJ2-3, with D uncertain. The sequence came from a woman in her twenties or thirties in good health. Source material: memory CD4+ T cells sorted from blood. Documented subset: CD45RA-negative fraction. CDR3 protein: CASTQADTQYF. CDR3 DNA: TGTGCCAGTACCCAGGCGGATACGCAGTATTTT.